This T cell receptor (beta chain) was captured in a study of spatial heterogeneity in lung cancer. Documented time point: sample taken at primary tumor resection. The cohort: about 79 early-stage, untreated non-small cell lung cancer patients. Material for sequencing was whole RNA from tumor, nontumor lung or frozen PBMC, left unsorted. This clonotype was detected only a few times. Antigen: not known. Trimming left V 0 bases short and J 5 bases short, with 10 bases between. CDR3 size: 13 residues. CDR1 is DFQATT and CDR2 is SNEGSKA in the germline V gene (reference sequence). TCRdb passed the 5' RACE reads through MiXCR, listing each CDR3 protein once. This sample has some 7,700 distinct CDR3 sequences; 7.5% to 10% occur once, and the top ten carry roughly 10%. Study-wide results and limits: For expanded intratumoral alpha and beta TCRs, counts tracked tumor mutation counts.

V gene TRBV20-1 combines with J gene TRBJ1-1; D gene unclear. The sequenced sample was lung tumor tissue, obtained at surgery. The receptor was derived from a male donor with early-stage non-small cell lung cancer. CDR3: CSAREPKVTEAFF. CDR3 DNA: TGCAGTGCTAGAGAACCGAAAGTGACTGAAGCTTTCTTT.